This TCR beta chain stems from a study of naive and memory T cell subsets. Two oligonucleotides, mixed equimolar, formed the beta constant-region primer covering TRBC1 and TRBC2. Ligated cDNA was amplified by four rounds of PCR with nested alpha and beta constant-region primers and SP2. TCRdb itself ran the UMI-ligation and nested PCR reads through MiXCR, one entry per CDR3 protein. This sample has tens of thousands of distinct CDR3 sequences, with under 20% found just once. CDR3 length: 15 amino acids. Germline CDR1 is SGDLS and CDR2 is YYNGEE. The trim removed 0 bases at V and 3 bases at J, leaving 3 bases unmatched.

This receptor was obtained from a human donor in good health. Sequencing was done on a sample of effector memory CD4+ T cells from blood. Subset noted: effector memory, CD45RA- CD27-. The chain recombines TRBV9 with TRBJ1-3; 7 bases fit TRBD1. This CDR3 reads CASSVGDRDGNTIYF. The CDR3 coding sequence is TGTGCCAGCAGCGTAGGAGACAGGGATGGAAACACCATATATTTT.